The present T cell receptor (beta chain) was sequenced within a study of beta chain features in type 1 diabetes. This clone was detected once. The CDR3 runs to 14 residues. Per the germline V gene, CDR1 is LGHNA and CDR2 is YSLEER. Trimming removed 0 bases from V and 5 bases from J, with 9 bases in between. Sequenced material consisted of expressed TCRB transcripts (all of the isolated RNA was reverse transcribed). Profiling relied on immunoSEQ multiplex PCR, and the TCRdb table lists in-frame clones only, not all of them. In the table there are some 250,000 clones, around 26% of which are singletons.

The rearrangement uses TRBV4-3 and TRBJ2-3; D uncertain. The TCR was taken from a man younger than 40 in good health. The sample was central memory CD4+ T cells from blood. The CDR3 DNA is TGCGCCAGCAGCCAAGATATGTGGGTAGATACGCAGTATTTT. It yields the protein CASSQDMWVDTQYF.